The 22 T cell receptor beta chains presented below share a single source sample, sequenced in a study of molecular identifiers for immune sequencing clone quantification. TCRdb analysed the PCR reads with MiXCR anew, one entry per CDR3 protein. The sample gives some 650,000 distinct CDR3 sequences, 15% to 20% of which show up once; around 0.9% is in the top ten. The sample comprised naive CD8+ T cells from blood, with Jurkat cell RNA spiked in. Subset meaning: FACS-sorted CD8+CD4-CCR7+CD45RA+ naive T cells. The source of these receptors is a human donor in good health. Some libraries in this study had Jurkat cell RNA spiked in.

This clonotype was counted ten times or more. The V gene is TRBV27, the J gene TRBJ1-1, with D possibly matching TRBD1 (6 bases). Germline assignment: CDR1 MNHEY and CDR2 SMNVEV (reference sequence). The ends were cut back, 3 bases at V and 3 bases at J, with 11 bases in the middle. The CDR3 loop spans 14 amino acids. CDR3 sequence reads: CASSFMGADTEAFF. The CDR3 bases are TGTGCCAGCAGTTTCATGGGGGCCGACACTGAAGCTTTCTTT.

The chain recombines TRBV6-2 or TRBV6-3 with TRBJ2-7; possible D gene TRBD2, 6 bases. Germline-derived CDR1 and CDR2 are MNHEY and SVGEGT. Trimming pared 0 bases from V and 1 base from J, leaving 16 bases between. The CDR3 is 17 amino acids. The DNA of the CDR3 is TGTGCCAGCAGTTACTCAATGCGGGACTTTGCATCCTACGAGCAGTACTTC. As protein: CASSYSMRDFASYEQYF.

This clonotype was counted between two and nine times. J is TRBJ1-1 and V is TRBV7-6, with TRBD1 matching 7 bases. The V segment lost 0 bases and the J segment 1 base; nucleotides outside the gene matches: 17. Germline V gene data show CDR1 as SGHVS and CDR2 as FNYEAQ. CDR3 length: 20 residues. CDR3 coding DNA: TGTGCCAGCAGCTTAGCAATAGAGGCGGGACAGAGACTACCGAACACTGAAGCTTTCTTT. This gives the protein CASSLAIEAGQRLPNTEAFF.

Comment on this clonotype: A much larger clone differs from this one at a single base, so this may be a read error. The V and J genes are TRBV6-2 or TRBV6-3 and TRBJ1-1; possible D gene TRBD1, 6 bases. There are 17 residues in the CDR3. CDR1 is MNHEY, CDR2 SVGEGT, per germline. CDR3 loop: CAGSYDGGLLGFAEAFF. The CDR3 DNA reads as TGTGCCGGCAGTTACGACGGGGGGCTTCTGGGGTTTGCTGAAGCTTTCTTT.

This clonotype was recorded at least ten times. The chain has TRBV6-2 or TRBV6-3 and TRBJ2-3; no firm D call. Germline CDR1 and CDR2: MNHEY and SVGEGT. V was cut by 7 bases and J by 0 bases, with 11 bases left in between. The CDR3 totals 14 residues. The CDR3 loop is CASNVRFSTDTQYF. The CDR3 DNA reads as TGTGCCAGCAACGTGAGGTTTAGCACAGATACGCAGTATTTT.

As regards this clonotype: Because the CDR3 is missing its conserved closing phenylalanine or tryptophan, this is likely a read error. Because the CDR3's place on the DNA is in doubt, the DNA is left out and the CDR3 is given as listed by TCRdb. V gene TRBV6-6 combines with J gene TRBJ2-1; the D segment call TRBD2 is taken from the table without a DNA check. Looked up from germline, CDR1 is MNHNY and CDR2 is SVGAGI (reference sequence). The CDR3 spans 15 residues, counting both ends. CDR3 sequence reads: CASSSLAGVRNELFS.

This clonotype showed up many times. J is TRBJ1-2 and V is TRBV3-1; 9 positions agree with TRBD1. CDR3 length equals 17 residues. From germline, CDR1 is LGHDT and CDR2 YNNKEL (reference sequence). V dropped 3 bases and J dropped 5; count of bases not matched to a gene: 13. The CDR3 sequence: CASSHPGQGFGVYGYTF. The CDR3 DNA is TGTGCCAGCAGCCACCCCGGACAGGGGTTTGGAGTTTATGGCTACACCTTC.

This clonotype was observed many times. The gene calls are TRBV5-5 and TRBJ2-3; 8 nucleotides line up with TRBD1. Germline loops: CDR1 SGHKS, CDR2 YYEKEE (reference sequence). V trimming: 1 base; J trimming: 2 bases; junction bases outside the gene matches: 18. This CDR3 is built from 20 residues. In DNA form, the CDR3 reads TGTGCCAGCAGCTTGTGGTTGTATGCAGGGACAGGCTCCCTCACAGATACGCAGTATTTT. This translates into CASSLWLYAGTGSLTDTQYF.

This clonotype has ten or more counts. The V gene is TRBV28, the J gene TRBJ2-6, with TRBD2 as a possible D gene (5 bases). There are 18 residues in the CDR3. Trimming pared 3 bases from V and 0 bases from J, leaving 15 bases between. Germline V lookup: CDR1 MDHEN, CDR2 SYDVKM. The CDR3: CASSFSAVAYSGANVLTF. The CDR3 nucleotides are TGTGCCAGCAGTTTTAGCGCCGTAGCATACTCTGGGGCCAACGTCCTGACTTTC.

As for this clonotype: At one end, the junction sequence differs from germline, possibly due to a read error. The chain uses TRBV4-3 and TRBJ2-7; D may be TRBD2 (5 bases). The germline V gene encodes CDR1 LGHNA and CDR2 YSLEER. The CDR3 is 15 residues long. The CDR3 region is CASSQEAGPSYGQYF. The CDR3 coding sequence is TGCGCCAGCAGCCAAGAGGCCGGGCCTAGCTACGGGCAGTACTTC.

This clonotype appeared many times. The chain combines TRBV6-2 or TRBV6-3 with TRBJ2-7; perhaps TRBD1 as D (5 bases). V dropped 7 bases and J dropped 2 bases, with 18 bases sitting between them. There are 15 residues in the CDR3. Looked up from germline, CDR1 is MNHEY and CDR2 is SVGEGT. CDR3 protein: CASIYGAHRPYEQYF. The CDR3 coding sequence is TGTGCCAGCATTTATGGGGCGCACCGTCCCTACGAGCAGTACTTC.

This clonotype showed up many times. This chain uses TRBV4-3 with TRBJ1-1, with D perhaps TRBD1 (6 bases). The CDR3 has 14 residues. Between the trimmed V and J ends, which lost 5 bases and 3 bases, there was a span of 13 bases. The germline V gene encodes CDR1 LGHNA and CDR2 YSLEER. CDR3 DNA: TGCGCCAGCAGCTCCGATCAGGGGTACACTGAAGCTTTCTTT. Its translation is CASSSDQGYTEAFF.

This clonotype occurred a few times. The chain has TRBV11-2 and TRBJ1-3; tentative D call: TRBD1 (6 bases). Trimming took 5 bases from V and 9 from J, leaving 11 bases between them. The CDR3 is 12 residues long. The V gene's germline CDR1 is SGHAT and CDR2 FQNNGV. The chain's CDR3 is CASSLGGATIYF. The CDR3 DNA follows: TGTGCCAGCAGCCTAGGGGGAGCCACCATATATTTT.

A few counts support this clonotype. The CDR3 region has the DNA TGTGCCAGCAGCGTAGGAGGGGATGGCTACACCTTC. Residues: CASSVGGDGYTF. This chain links TRBV9 with TRBJ1-2, with D perhaps matching TRBD1 (5 bases). The CDR3 consists of 12 residues. Germline V CDR1 and CDR2: SGDLS, YYNGEE. The ends were cut back, 0 bases at V and 6 bases at J, with 6 bases in the middle.

The sample holds many counts of this clonotype. This chain connects TRBV15 to TRBJ2-1; TRBD1 or TRBD2 may be the D gene (5 bases each). The CDR3 loop spans 16 amino acids. Germline V gene lookup returns CDR1 LNHNV and CDR2 YYDKDF (reference sequence). V was shortened by 3 bases and J by 1 base, with 13 bases between the two germline ends. The CDR3 DNA follows: TGTGCCACCAGCAGGAGAGGGGACGGGTCCTACAATGAGCAGTTCTTC. It encodes CATSRRGDGSYNEQFF.

At least ten counts were recorded for this clonotype. This chain connects TRBV20-1 to TRBJ2-7; TRBD1 matches at 7 bases. Losses at the gene ends were 0 bases for V and 2 bases for J; bases not matched to a gene: 10. The CDR3 extends over 16 amino acids. CDR1 is DFQATT and CDR2 is SNEGSKA in the germline V gene (reference sequence). The CDR3 sequence is CSAREPDRVQPYEQYF. DNA of the CDR3: TGCAGTGCTAGAGAGCCCGACAGGGTACAGCCCTACGAGCAGTACTTC.

About this clonotype: A much larger clone sits a single nucleotide away, making a read error possible. The CDR3 sequence is CASSPGGAGNTMYF. DNA for the CDR3: TGTGCCAGCAGCCCGGGGGGGGCTGGAAACACCATGTATTTT. The rearrangement uses TRBV9 and TRBJ1-3; D might be TRBD1 (6 bases). The CDR3 spans 14 residues. Germline V lookup: CDR1 SGDLS, CDR2 YYNGEE. Drawing the rest from reference TRBV9 and TRBJ1-3, the complete variable domain is DSGVTQTPKHLITATGQRVTLRCSPRSGDLSVYWYQQSLDQGLQFLIQYYNGEERAKGNILERFSAQQFPDLHSELNLSSLELGDSALYFCASSPGGAGNTMYFGEGSWLTVV.

About this clonotype itself: A much larger clonotype is one base distant, so this may be a read error. This chain links TRBV5-5 with TRBJ2-4, with 9 bases lining up with TRBD2. Trimming took 7 bases from V and 0 from J; bases not matched to a gene: 14. This CDR3 region has 18 residues. The germline V gene has CDR1 SGHKS and CDR2 YYEKEE (reference sequence). This CDR3 reads CASGIGLASPLAKNIQYF. The CDR3 region has the DNA TGTGCCAGCGGGATTGGACTAGCGTCACCCTTAGCCAAAAACATTCAGTACTTC.

The V call is TRBV12-3 or TRBV12-4, the J call TRBJ2-1, with a weak D call TRBD2 (5 bases). The CDR3 has 13 residues. V was clipped by 5 bases and J by 8 bases, with 13 bases between them. The CDR3 spells CASSLGGWDEQFF. Here the CDR3 DNA reads TGTGCCAGCAGTCTAGGCGGGTGGGATGAGCAGTTCTTC.

Points on this clonotype: A much larger clone differs from this one at a single base, so this may be a read error. The chain links TRBV4-1 to TRBJ1-2; 9 nucleotides line up with TRBD1. This CDR3 has 15 residues. The V gene's germline CDR1 is MGHRA and CDR2 YSYEKL. CDR3 amino acids: CASGQDRGTGYGYTF. CDR3 bases: TGCGCCAGCGGCCAAGACAGGGGGACGGGCTATGGCTACACCTTC.

Only a few counts were recorded for this clonotype. The V and J genes are TRBV29-1 and TRBJ1-3; D unclear. CDR3 size: 13 residues. The V end was cut by 4 bases, the J end by 2 bases, with 9 bases between. Looked up from germline, CDR1 is SQVTM and CDR2 is ANQGSEA. CDR3 amino acids: CSVAPATGNTIYF. Here the CDR3 DNA reads TGCAGCGTTGCTCCAGCCACTGGAAACACCATATATTTT.

This clonotype occurred many times. The chain recombines TRBV7-2 with TRBJ1-1; 8 nucleotides match TRBD1. CDR3 size: 15 residues. V was clipped by 3 bases and J by 3 bases; unmatched bases: 6. Per germline, CDR1 SGHTA and CDR2 FQGNSA. The CDR3 loop reads CASSFAGQGDTEAFF. CDR3 sequence (DNA): TGTGCCAGCAGCTTCGCCGGACAGGGAGACACTGAAGCTTTCTTT.